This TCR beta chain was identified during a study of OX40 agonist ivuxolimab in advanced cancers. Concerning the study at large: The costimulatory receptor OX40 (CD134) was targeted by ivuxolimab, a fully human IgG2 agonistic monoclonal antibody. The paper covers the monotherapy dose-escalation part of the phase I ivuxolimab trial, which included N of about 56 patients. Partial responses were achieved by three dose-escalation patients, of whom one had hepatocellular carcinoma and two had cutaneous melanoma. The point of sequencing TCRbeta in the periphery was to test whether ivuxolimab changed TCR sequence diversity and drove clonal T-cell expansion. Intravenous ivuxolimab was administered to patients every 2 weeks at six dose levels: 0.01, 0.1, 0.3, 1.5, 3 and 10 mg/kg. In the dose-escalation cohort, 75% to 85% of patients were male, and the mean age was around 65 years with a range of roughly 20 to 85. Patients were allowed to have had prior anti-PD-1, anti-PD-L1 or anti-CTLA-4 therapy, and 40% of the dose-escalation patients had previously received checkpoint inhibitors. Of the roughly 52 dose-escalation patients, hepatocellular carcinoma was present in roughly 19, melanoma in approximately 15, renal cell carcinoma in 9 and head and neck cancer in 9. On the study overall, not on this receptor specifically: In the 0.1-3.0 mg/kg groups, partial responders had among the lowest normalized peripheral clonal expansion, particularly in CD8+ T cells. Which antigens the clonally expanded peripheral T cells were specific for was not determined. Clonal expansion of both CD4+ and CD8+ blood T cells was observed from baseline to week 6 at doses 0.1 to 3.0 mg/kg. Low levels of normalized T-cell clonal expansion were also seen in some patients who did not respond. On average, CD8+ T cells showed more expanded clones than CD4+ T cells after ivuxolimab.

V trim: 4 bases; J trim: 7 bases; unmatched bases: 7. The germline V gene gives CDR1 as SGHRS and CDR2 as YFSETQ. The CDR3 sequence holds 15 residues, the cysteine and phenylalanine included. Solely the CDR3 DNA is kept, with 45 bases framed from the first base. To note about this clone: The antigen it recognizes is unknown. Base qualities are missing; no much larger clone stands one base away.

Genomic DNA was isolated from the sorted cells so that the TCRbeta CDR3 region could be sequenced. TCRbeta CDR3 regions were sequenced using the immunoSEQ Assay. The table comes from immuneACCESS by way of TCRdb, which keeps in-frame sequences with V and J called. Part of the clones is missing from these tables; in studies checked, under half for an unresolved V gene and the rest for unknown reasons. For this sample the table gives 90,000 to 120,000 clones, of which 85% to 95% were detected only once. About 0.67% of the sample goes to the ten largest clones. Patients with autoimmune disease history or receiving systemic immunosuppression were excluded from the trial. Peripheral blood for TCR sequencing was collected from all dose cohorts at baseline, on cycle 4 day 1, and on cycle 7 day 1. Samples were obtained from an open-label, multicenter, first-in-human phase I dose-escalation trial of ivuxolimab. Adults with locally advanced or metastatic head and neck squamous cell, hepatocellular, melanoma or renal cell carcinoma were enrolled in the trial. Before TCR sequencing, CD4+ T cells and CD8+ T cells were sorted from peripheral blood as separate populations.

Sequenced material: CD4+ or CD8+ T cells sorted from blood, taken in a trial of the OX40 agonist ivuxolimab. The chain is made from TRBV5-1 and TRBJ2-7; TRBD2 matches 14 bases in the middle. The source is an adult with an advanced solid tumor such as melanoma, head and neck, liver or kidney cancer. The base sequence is TGCGCCAGCAGCGCCGGGACTAGCGGGAGTGATGAGCAGTACTTC. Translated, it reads CASSAGTSGSDEQYF.